This T cell receptor (beta chain) was found in a study of blood T cell repertoires in COVID-19. Looking at the study overall: The United States, Italy and Spain supplied acute and convalescent COVID-19 samples. Sources were T cells, B-cell-depleted T cells, or PBMCs; the material itself was cDNA or gDNA.

Per the original data handling: By means of reference gene primer amplification, nucleated cell counts were estimated. Sequencing was performed with immunoSEQ multiplex PCR; in TCRdb, only in-frame clones are kept and a portion is missing. Clone size and V and J calls were adopted from that table, with D and trimming inferred from the DNA. The sample holds almost 250,000 clones, 86% seen once. This CDR3 has 14 residues. With 3 bases removed from V and 0 bases from J, the gap between germline ends came to 6 bases. Germline V CDR1 and CDR2: SGHTA, FQGNSA. Seattle cases were enrolled at active infection and followed longitudinally.

The sample comprised peripheral blood. This sequence was found in a woman aged 80 or older with COVID-19, enrolled during active disease. The V and J genes are TRBV7-2 and TRBJ2-4, with unresolved D. CDR3 protein: CASSLQLAKNIQYF. The CDR3 nucleotides are TGTGCCAGCAGCTTGCAACTAGCCAAAAACATTCAGTACTTC.